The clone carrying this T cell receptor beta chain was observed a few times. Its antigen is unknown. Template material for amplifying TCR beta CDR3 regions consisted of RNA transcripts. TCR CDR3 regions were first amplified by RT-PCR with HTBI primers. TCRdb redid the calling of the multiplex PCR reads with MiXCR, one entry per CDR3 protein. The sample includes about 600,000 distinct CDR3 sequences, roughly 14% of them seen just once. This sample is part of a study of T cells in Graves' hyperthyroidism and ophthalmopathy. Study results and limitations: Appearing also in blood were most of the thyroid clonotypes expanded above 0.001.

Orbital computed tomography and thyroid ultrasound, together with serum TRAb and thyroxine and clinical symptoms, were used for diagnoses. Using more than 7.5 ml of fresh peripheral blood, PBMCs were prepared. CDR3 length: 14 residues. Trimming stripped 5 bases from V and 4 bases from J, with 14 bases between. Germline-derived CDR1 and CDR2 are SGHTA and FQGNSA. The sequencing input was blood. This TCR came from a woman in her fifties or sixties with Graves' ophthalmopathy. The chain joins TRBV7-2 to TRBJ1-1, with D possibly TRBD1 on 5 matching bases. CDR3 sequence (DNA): TGTGCCAGCAGCCTGGTAGGGGACGGCACTGAAGCTTTCTTT. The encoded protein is CASSLVGDGTEAFF.